Listed below are T cell receptor beta chains from one sample, sequenced in a study of technical replicates of blood from four donors. Assay used: immunoSEQ multiplex PCR; TCRdb lists only in-frame clones, some missing. The repertoire holds fewer than 100,000 clones, with over 85% as singletons. The sequenced sample consisted of T cells isolated from PBMCs. Source of these receptors: a human donor in good health. The CDR3 runs from the conserved cysteine through the conserved F or W. D genes are given only for firm matches. Clone size appears in some rows only: once, few, many, or a class for an expanded clone.

j_call: TRBJ1-4; cdr3_length: 17; d_call: TRBD1; clone_size: -; v_call: TRBV5-6; cdr3_aa: CASSSNLGTGLNEKLFF; cdr3_nt: TGTGCCAGCAGCTCTAACCTCGGGACAGGGCTTAATGAAAAACTGTTTTTT
j_call: TRBJ1-1; cdr3_length: 15; d_call: TRBD1; clone_size: -; v_call: TRBV6-5; cdr3_aa: CASVAGTGVSTEAFF; cdr3_nt: TGTGCCAGCGTTGCCGGGACAGGGGTTAGCACTGAAGCTTTCTTT
j_call: TRBJ1-6; cdr3_length: 15; d_call: TRBD1; clone_size: -; v_call: TRBV6-5; cdr3_aa: CASSYSRQGVSPLHF; cdr3_nt: TGTGCCAGCAGTTACTCTAGACAGGGCGTTTCACCCCTCCACTTT
j_call: TRBJ2-7; cdr3_length: 12; d_call: -; clone_size: -; v_call: TRBV6-1; cdr3_aa: CASGRQVYEQYF; cdr3_nt: TGTGCCAGCGGTAGACAGGTCTACGAGCAGTACTTC
j_call: TRBJ1-2; cdr3_length: 15; d_call: -; clone_size: -; v_call: TRBV6-1; cdr3_aa: CASSVSAEEFYGYTF; cdr3_nt: TGTGCCAGCAGTGTTTCCGCAGAGGAGTTCTATGGCTACACCTTC
j_call: TRBJ2-3; cdr3_length: 14; d_call: -; clone_size: -; v_call: TRBV11-2; cdr3_aa: CASSLWLEADTQYF; cdr3_nt: TGTGCCAGCAGCTTATGGTTAGAGGCAGATACGCAGTATTTT
j_call: TRBJ2-5; cdr3_length: 15; d_call: -; clone_size: once; v_call: TRBV7-3; cdr3_aa: CASSSSGLAGQTQYF; cdr3_nt: -
j_call: TRBJ2-2; cdr3_length: 16; d_call: TRBD1; clone_size: -; v_call: TRBV5-1; cdr3_aa: CASSLAWTGGTGELFF; cdr3_nt: TGCGCCAGCAGCTTGGCCTGGACAGGGGGAACCGGGGAGCTGTTTTTT
j_call: TRBJ1-2; cdr3_length: 16; d_call: TRBD1; clone_size: -; v_call: TRBV7-3; cdr3_aa: CASSLTFGTDRGGYTF; cdr3_nt: TGTGCCAGCAGCTTAACGTTCGGGACAGATAGGGGGGGCTACACCTTC
j_call: TRBJ2-1; cdr3_length: 15; d_call: -; clone_size: -; v_call: TRBV6-6; cdr3_aa: CATLRSGRGYNEQFF; cdr3_nt: TGTGCCACCCTCCGGTCGGGGAGAGGCTACAATGAGCAGTTCTTC
j_call: TRBJ2-6; cdr3_length: 17; d_call: TRBD2; clone_size: -; v_call: TRBV4-3; cdr3_aa: CASSQGTSSSGANVLTF; cdr3_nt: TGCGCCAGCAGCCAAGGGACTAGCAGCTCTGGGGCCAACGTCCTGACTTTC
j_call: TRBJ1-5; cdr3_length: 12; d_call: -; clone_size: -; v_call: TRBV19; cdr3_aa: CASSGERGPQHF; cdr3_nt: TGTGCCAGTAGTGGCGAGAGAGGGCCCCAGCATTTT
j_call: TRBJ2-1; cdr3_length: 14; d_call: TRBD1; clone_size: -; v_call: TRBV6-6; cdr3_aa: CASSDRGRYNEQFF; cdr3_nt: TGTGCCAGCAGTGACAGGGGGCGATACAATGAGCAGTTCTTC
j_call: TRBJ2-7; cdr3_length: 14; d_call: TRBD2; clone_size: once; v_call: TRBV4-2; cdr3_aa: CASRGLAGSYEQYF; cdr3_nt: TGTGCCAGCAGGGGACTAGCGGGATCCTACGAGCAGTACTTC
j_call: TRBJ2-2; cdr3_length: 13; d_call: -; clone_size: once; v_call: TRBV6-5; cdr3_aa: CASSYRGTGELFF; cdr3_nt: TGTGCCAGCAGTTACCGGGGGACCGGGGAGCTGTTTTTT
j_call: TRBJ2-7; cdr3_length: 14; d_call: TRBD1; clone_size: -; v_call: TRBV4-3; cdr3_aa: CASSHSRGLYEQYF; cdr3_nt: TGCGCCAGCAGCCATAGCAGGGGGCTCTACGAGCAGTACTTC
j_call: TRBJ2-3; cdr3_length: 16; d_call: TRBD2; clone_size: few; v_call: TRBV5-1; cdr3_aa: CASNGEAGGDTDTQYF; cdr3_nt: TGCGCCAGCAACGGGGAAGCGGGAGGGGATACAGATACGCAGTATTTT
j_call: TRBJ1-1; cdr3_length: 13; d_call: -; clone_size: -; v_call: TRBV7-3; cdr3_aa: CASRYGGATEAFF; cdr3_nt: TGTGCCAGCAGGTACGGGGGAGCCACTGAAGCTTTCTTT
j_call: TRBJ1-5; cdr3_length: 13; d_call: -; clone_size: few; v_call: TRBV10-1; cdr3_aa: CASSSTPNQPQHF; cdr3_nt: TGCGCCAGCAGTAGCACGCCTAATCAGCCCCAGCATTTT
j_call: TRBJ2-1; cdr3_length: 20; d_call: TRBD2; clone_size: -; v_call: TRBV28; cdr3_aa: CASSLFRPNRLAGAMEEQFF; cdr3_nt: TGTGCCAGCAGTTTATTTCGTCCAAACCGGCTAGCGGGTGCTATGGAGGAGCAGTTCTTC
j_call: TRBJ2-1; cdr3_length: 15; d_call: TRBD2; clone_size: -; v_call: TRBV5-4; cdr3_aa: CASSLPWREVNEQFF; cdr3_nt: TGTGCCAGCAGCTTGCCTTGGCGGGAGGTCAATGAGCAGTTCTTC
j_call: TRBJ2-7; cdr3_length: 14; d_call: -; clone_size: -; v_call: TRBV6-5; cdr3_aa: CASKTPGIPGGQYF; cdr3_nt: TGTGCCAGCAAAACACCCGGGATCCCCGGTGGGCAGTACTTC
j_call: TRBJ1-1; cdr3_length: 13; d_call: TRBD1; clone_size: -; v_call: TRBV16; cdr3_aa: CASSRTGVSEAFF; cdr3_nt: TGTGCCAGCAGCCGTACAGGGGTTAGTGAAGCTTTCTTT
j_call: TRBJ2-7; cdr3_length: 13; d_call: -; clone_size: -; v_call: TRBV11-2; cdr3_aa: CASSINRDYEQYF; cdr3_nt: TGTGCCAGCAGCATTAACAGGGACTACGAGCAGTACTTC
j_call: TRBJ2-7; cdr3_length: 16; d_call: -; clone_size: -; v_call: TRBV19; cdr3_aa: CASSISRGKVTYEQYF; cdr3_nt: TGTGCCAGTAGTATAAGTCGAGGGAAGGTTACCTACGAGCAGTACTTC
j_call: TRBJ2-3; cdr3_length: 14; d_call: -; clone_size: -; v_call: TRBV6-4; cdr3_aa: CASSERLETDTQYF; cdr3_nt: TGTGCCAGCAGTGAACGGCTAGAAACAGATACGCAGTATTTT
j_call: TRBJ2-7; cdr3_length: 17; d_call: TRBD2; clone_size: once; v_call: TRBV14; cdr3_aa: CASRNGGTSGSSYEQYF; cdr3_nt: TGTGCCAGCAGAAACGGCGGGACTAGCGGGAGTAGTTACGAGCAGTACTTC
j_call: TRBJ1-2; cdr3_length: 16; d_call: TRBD1; clone_size: -; v_call: TRBV6-1; cdr3_aa: CASSEVAGQAGYGYTF; cdr3_nt: TGTGCCAGCAGTGAAGTTGCCGGACAGGCTGGCTATGGCTACACCTTC
j_call: TRBJ2-3; cdr3_length: 15; d_call: -; clone_size: -; v_call: TRBV19; cdr3_aa: CASSAGFLSTDTQYF; cdr3_nt: TGTGCCAGTAGTGCAGGGTTCCTCAGCACAGATACGCAGTATTTT
j_call: TRBJ2-7; cdr3_length: 14; d_call: -; clone_size: -; v_call: TRBV27; cdr3_aa: CASSYQGAPYEQYF; cdr3_nt: TGTGCCAGCAGTTACCAGGGTGCTCCCTACGAGCAGTACTTC
j_call: TRBJ1-1; cdr3_length: 13; d_call: -; clone_size: -; v_call: TRBV7-2; cdr3_aa: CASSLFQGTEAFF; cdr3_nt: TGTGCCAGCAGCTTATTTCAGGGGACCGAAGCTTTCTTT
j_call: TRBJ2-7; cdr3_length: 12; d_call: -; clone_size: -; v_call: TRBV5-1; cdr3_aa: CASSWWGAEQYF; cdr3_nt: TGCGCCAGCAGTTGGTGGGGAGCCGAGCAGTACTTC
j_call: TRBJ2-2; cdr3_length: 16; d_call: -; clone_size: once; v_call: TRBV14; cdr3_aa: CASSATQGIRTGELFF; cdr3_nt: TGTGCCAGCAGCGCTACACAGGGTATCCGTACCGGGGAGCTGTTTTTT
j_call: TRBJ2-1; cdr3_length: 13; d_call: -; clone_size: -; v_call: TRBV29-1; cdr3_aa: CALEVGNYDEQFF; cdr3_nt: TGCGCTCTTGAGGTAGGCAACTACGATGAGCAGTTCTTC
j_call: TRBJ2-7; cdr3_length: 13; d_call: -; clone_size: -; v_call: TRBV11-2; cdr3_aa: CASSLTWEYEQYF; cdr3_nt: TGTGCCAGCAGCTTAACGTGGGAGTACGAGCAGTACTTC
j_call: TRBJ2-7; cdr3_length: 15; d_call: -; clone_size: -; v_call: TRBV5-5; cdr3_aa: CASTPRALNTYEQYF; cdr3_nt: TGTGCCAGCACCCCGAGGGCTTTGAATACCTACGAGCAGTACTTC
j_call: TRBJ1-2; cdr3_length: 16; d_call: TRBD1; clone_size: -; v_call: TRBV6-5; cdr3_aa: CASSYLPRDRVGGYTF; cdr3_nt: TGTGCCAGCAGTTACTTACCCCGGGACAGGGTCGGTGGCTACACCTTC
j_call: TRBJ2-5; cdr3_length: 17; d_call: TRBD2; clone_size: -; v_call: TRBV30; cdr3_aa: CAWRSLAGGWAQETQYF; cdr3_nt: TGTGCCTGGAGGTCACTAGCGGGAGGGTGGGCCCAAGAGACCCAGTACTTC
j_call: TRBJ2-5; cdr3_length: 13; d_call: -; clone_size: -; v_call: TRBV11-3; cdr3_aa: CASSFSGWETQYF; cdr3_nt: TGTGCCAGCAGCTTCTCGGGGTGGGAGACCCAGTACTTC
j_call: TRBJ1-3; cdr3_length: 12; d_call: TRBD1; clone_size: -; v_call: TRBV19; cdr3_aa: CAGTGSGNTIYF; cdr3_nt: TGTGCCGGGACAGGGTCCGGAAACACCATATATTTT
j_call: TRBJ2-3; cdr3_length: 12; d_call: -; clone_size: -; v_call: TRBV28; cdr3_aa: CASTRDIDTQYF; cdr3_nt: TGTGCCAGCACCAGGGACATCGATACGCAGTATTTT
j_call: TRBJ2-3; cdr3_length: 15; d_call: -; clone_size: -; v_call: TRBV9; cdr3_aa: CASSATNGMGDTQYF; cdr3_nt: TGTGCCAGCAGCGCAACGAATGGAATGGGCGATACGCAGTATTTT
j_call: TRBJ2-1; cdr3_length: 16; d_call: TRBD1; clone_size: -; v_call: TRBV18; cdr3_aa: CASSPPRDRIYNEQFF; cdr3_nt: TGTGCCAGCTCACCACCCCGGGACAGGATTTACAATGAGCAGTTCTTC
j_call: TRBJ1-2; cdr3_length: 14; d_call: -; clone_size: -; v_call: TRBV14; cdr3_aa: CASSQLRGDYGHTF; cdr3_nt: TGTGCCAGCAGCCAACTGCGAGGGGACTATGGCCACACCTTC
j_call: TRBJ1-1; cdr3_length: 15; d_call: -; clone_size: -; v_call: TRBV6-1; cdr3_aa: CASSVSRQENTEAFF; cdr3_nt: TGTGCCAGCAGTGTCTCACGACAGGAGAACACTGAAGCTTTCTTT
j_call: TRBJ1-2; cdr3_length: 14; d_call: TRBD1; clone_size: -; v_call: TRBV5-1; cdr3_aa: CASNWDSLNYGYTF; cdr3_nt: TGCGCCAGCAATTGGGACAGTCTTAACTATGGCTACACCTTC
j_call: TRBJ2-1; cdr3_length: 15; d_call: -; clone_size: once; v_call: TRBV11-2; cdr3_aa: CASSPRGSSYNEQFF; cdr3_nt: TGTGCCAGCAGTCCGCGGGGTAGCTCCTACAATGAGCAGTTCTTC
j_call: TRBJ1-2; cdr3_length: 19; d_call: TRBD1; clone_size: -; v_call: TRBV9; cdr3_aa: CASSFTSPGQQEPNYGYTF; cdr3_nt: TGTGCCAGCAGCTTCACCAGCCCGGGACAGCAAGAGCCTAACTATGGCTACACCTTC
j_call: TRBJ2-7; cdr3_length: 13; d_call: -; clone_size: -; v_call: TRBV11-3; cdr3_aa: CASRLWGGNEQYF; cdr3_nt: TGTGCCAGCCGCTTATGGGGGGGCAACGAGCAGTACTTC